The clone carrying this T cell receptor (beta chain) appeared a few times. Its antigen remains unknown. The entry originates in a study of beta chain features in type 1 diabetes. Study-level points and caveats: Over-representation of high TCR-expressing cells was a possible consequence of cDNA sequencing. Reduced insertions and increased deletions marked VDJ junctions in type 1 diabetes patients.

Expressed TCRB transcripts were sequenced because the entire RNA isolate underwent reverse transcription. It was found that naive, central memory and regulatory T cell samples averaged around 3.5 million reads. TCRdb's copy holds only in-frame clones and misses some; the assay was immunoSEQ multiplex PCR. The top ten hold about 0.014% of the sample, which has roughly 350,000 clones, 8% to 13% seen once. The TCR originated in a woman under 40 in good health. The material sequenced was naive CD4+ T cells from blood.

The chain's CDR3 is CASRRLVSGFPGANVLTF. CDR3 DNA: TGTGCCAGCAGGAGACTCGTCTCAGGGTTTCCTGGGGCCAACGTCCTGACTTTC. The chain combines TRBV2 with TRBJ2-6; D is perhaps TRBD1 (5 bases). This CDR3 contains 18 residues. Trimming shortened V by 6 bases and J by 2 bases, and 20 bases separated the two germline ends. Germline CDR1 reads SNHLY; CDR2 reads FYNNEI.